This entry describes one T cell receptor (beta chain). The antigen remains undetermined. Germline-derived CDR1 and CDR2 are MNHEY and SMNVEV (reference sequence). V lost 6 bases and J lost 2; bases outside the gene matches: 12. The CDR3 covers 16 residues. This sample is part of a study of OX40 agonist ivuxolimab in advanced cancers. Study details: Therapy given before enrollment (anti-PD-1, anti-PD-L1 or anti-CTLA-4) was allowed, and over 35% had some.

Study conclusions and caveats: Doses of 0.1 to 3.0 mg/kg were accompanied by clonal expansion of CD4+ and CD8+ blood T cells by week 6. Expanded peripheral T cell antigen specificity was not determined.

Sequencing used immunoSEQ multiplex PCR; TCRdb keeps in-frame clones, though not all of them. The table has 90,000 to 100,000 clones, 80% to 90% seen once. This sequence joins TRBV27 and TRBJ2-5, with 7 nucleotides matching TRBD2. This specimen was CD4+ or CD8+ T cells sorted from blood, taken in a trial of the OX40 agonist ivuxolimab. The source of this sequence is an adult with an advanced solid tumor such as melanoma, head and neck, liver or kidney cancer. CDR3 residues: CASSQGVLAEQETQYF. The CDR3 nucleotides are TGTGCCAGCAGCCAAGGTGTCCTAGCGGAACAAGAGACCCAGTACTTC.